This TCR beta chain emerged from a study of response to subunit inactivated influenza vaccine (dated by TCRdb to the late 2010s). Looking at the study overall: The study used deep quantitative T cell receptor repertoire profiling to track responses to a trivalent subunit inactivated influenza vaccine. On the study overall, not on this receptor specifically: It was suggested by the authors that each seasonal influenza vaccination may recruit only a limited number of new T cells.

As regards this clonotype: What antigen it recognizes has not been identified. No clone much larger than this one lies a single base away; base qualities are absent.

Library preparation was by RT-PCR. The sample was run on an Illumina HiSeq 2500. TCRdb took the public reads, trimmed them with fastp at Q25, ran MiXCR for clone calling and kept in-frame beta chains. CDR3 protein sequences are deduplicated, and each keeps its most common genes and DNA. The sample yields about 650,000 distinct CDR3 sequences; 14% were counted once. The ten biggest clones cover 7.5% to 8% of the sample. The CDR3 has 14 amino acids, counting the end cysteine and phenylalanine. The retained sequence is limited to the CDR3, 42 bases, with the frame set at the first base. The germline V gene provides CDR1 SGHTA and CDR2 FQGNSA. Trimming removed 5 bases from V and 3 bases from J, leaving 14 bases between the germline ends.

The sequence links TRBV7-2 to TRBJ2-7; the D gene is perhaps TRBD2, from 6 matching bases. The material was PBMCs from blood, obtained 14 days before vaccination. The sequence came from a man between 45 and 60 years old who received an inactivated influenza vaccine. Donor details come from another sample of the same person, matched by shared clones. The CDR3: CASSSVAGNYEQYF. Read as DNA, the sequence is TGTGCCAGCAGCAGTGTGGCGGGGAACTACGAGCAGTACTTC. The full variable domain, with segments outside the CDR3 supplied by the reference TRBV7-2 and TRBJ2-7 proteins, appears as GAGVSQSPSNKVTEKGKDVELRCDPISGHTALYWYRQSLGQGLEFLIYFQGNSAPDKSGLPSDRFSAERTGGSVSTLTIQRTQQEDSAVYLCASSSVAGNYEQYFGPGTRLTVT.